Here is one TCR beta chain with its context. Germline V gene sequence: CDR1 MNHEY, CDR2 SVGAGI. The CDR3 is made up of 14 amino acids. With V trimmed by 7 bases and J by 6 bases, 9 bases remained unmatched. This sample is drawn from a study of cytomegalovirus exposure and HLA in healthy donors. 60 Vbeta and 13 Jbeta primers were used in PCR. This table comes from immunoSEQ multiplex PCR, and its TCRdb copy is limited to in-frame clones, with some not included. Among fewer than 200,000 clones, about four fifths were seen once, and the ten largest hold roughly an eighth. Input material: PBMCs. The chain employs TRBV6-5 and TRBJ2-5, with 9 bases lining up with TRBD2. This TCR came from a woman aged 45-65 years in good health and CMV-seronegative. The CDR3 region has the DNA TGTGCCAGCACGGCAGCGGGGGGTGGTAAGACCCAGTACTTC. Amino acids: CASTAAGGGKTQYF.